This is a list of T cell receptor beta chains from one sample in a study of blood T cell repertoires in COVID-19. The method was immunoSEQ multiplex PCR; TCRdb's version includes in-frame clones alone and lacks a portion of them. The top ten hold about 4.2% of the sample, which has about 300,000 clones, about nine tenths seen once. Sequencing was done on a sample of PBMCs or T cells enriched from blood (not recorded which). These receptors came from a man between 25 and 39 years old who had recovered from COVID-19. The CDR3 runs from the conserved cysteine through the conserved F or W. The D gene is left open where the match is weak. Clone size, where shown, is once, few, many, or a class for clones that have expanded.

TRBJ2-2,TRBV5-1,14,TRBD2,once,CASKGREVPGELFF,TGCGCCTCCAAAGGACGGGAGGTCCCCGGGGAGCTGTTTTTT
TRBJ1-1,TRBV19,13,-,-,CASSLGVNTEAFF,TGTGCCAGTAGTCTCGGGGTTAACACTGAAGCTTTCTTT
TRBJ1-2,TRBV29-1,12,-,-,CSARQDHYGYTF,TGCAGCGCCCGACAGGACCACTATGGCTACACCTTC
TRBJ1-1,TRBV5-1,14,TRBD1,-,CASSRTGSGTEAFF,TGCGCCAGCAGCAGGACAGGGAGTGGCACTGAAGCTTTCTTT
TRBJ2-3,TRBV15,13,TRBD1,-,CATSGPTGTGAYF,TGTGCCACCAGCGGACCAACCGGGACAGGGGCGTATTTT
TRBJ1-2,TRBV12-2,14,-,-,CASRPRVPGYGYTF,TGTGCAAGTCGCCCCAGGGTGCCGGGCTATGGCTACACCTTC
TRBJ1-1,TRBV7-9,16,TRBD1,-,CASSAPGTGLNTEAFF,TGTGCCAGCAGCGCCCCCGGGACAGGGCTGAACACTGAAGCTTTCTTT
TRBJ2-5,TRBV30,12,TRBD1,-,CAWSVIRGQGNF,TGTGCCTGGAGTGTAATAAGGGGACAGGGTAACTTC
TRBJ2-1,TRBV11-2,15,TRBD2,-,CASRGMRLAGNEQFF,TGTGCCAGTAGGGGGATGAGACTAGCGGGGAATGAGCAGTTCTTC
TRBJ2-5,TRBV12-5,14,-,-,CASAIGGAQETQYF,TGTGCTAGCGCGATAGGGGGAGCTCAAGAGACCCAGTACTTC
TRBJ1-1,TRBV27,15,TRBD1,-,CASSTWTGQSTEAFF,TGTGCCAGCAGTACATGGACAGGGCAGAGCACTGAAGCTTTCTTT
TRBJ1-5,TRBV2,14,-,-,CACRRDNSNQPQHF,TGTGCCTGTAGAAGGGACAATAGCAATCAGCCCCAGCATTTT
TRBJ2-7,TRBV2,14,TRBD1,-,CASRGTGGRYEQYF,TGTGCCAGCAGAGGGACAGGGGGCAGGTACGAGCAGTACTTC
TRBJ2-5,TRBV5-1,14,-,-,CASSLRAPEETQYF,TGCGCCAGCAGCTTGAGAGCGCCCGAAGAGACCCAGTACTTC
TRBJ2-7,TRBV4-1,14,TRBD2,-,CASSQGTAGVEQYF,TGCGCCAGCAGCCAAGGAACAGCGGGGGTGGAGCAGTACTTC
TRBJ2-2,TRBV9,16,-,-,CASSARKGRGTGELFF,TGTGCCAGCAGCGCCCGGAAGGGTAGGGGCACCGGGGAGCTGTTTTTT
TRBJ1-1,TRBV27,15,-,few,CASSFQWRGRGEAFF,TGTGCCAGCAGTTTCCAGTGGCGGGGACGGGGTGAAGCTTTCTTT
TRBJ1-2,TRBV6-5,13,-,once,CASASGLNYGYTF,TGTGCCAGCGCGTCAGGCCTTAACTATGGCTACACCTTC
TRBJ2-5,TRBV28,16,TRBD2,-,CASRSELAGDQETQYF,TGTGCCAGCAGGTCCGAACTAGCGGGGGATCAAGAGACCCAGTACTTC
TRBJ1-3,TRBV5-6,15,-,-,CASSFRGRTGNTIYF,TGTGCCAGCAGCTTCCGAGGGAGAACTGGAAACACCATATATTTT
TRBJ1-4,TRBV30,12,TRBD1,-,CAWRRGREKLFF,TGTGCCTGGCGGAGGGGGCGTGAAAAACTGTTTTTT
TRBJ1-6,TRBV27,15,-,-,CASSLSRVNNSPLHF,TGTGCCAGCAGTTTATCCAGGGTTAACAATTCACCCCTCCACTTT
TRBJ1-4,TRBV2,14,-,-,CASSVDFTDEKLFF,TGTGCCAGCAGTGTCGATTTTACAGATGAAAAACTGTTTTTT
TRBJ1-5,TRBV6-2/TRBV6-3,15,TRBD1,-,CASSSDRGWNQPQHF,TGTGCCAGCAGTTCCGACAGGGGGTGGAATCAGCCCCAGCATTTT
TRBJ2-6,TRBV30,15,TRBD1,few,CARDTGGPRANVLTF,TGTGCCCGAGATACAGGGGGCCCTAGGGCCAACGTCCTGACTTTC
TRBJ1-2,TRBV9,13,TRBD1,-,CASRTGAVYGYTF,TGTGCCAGCAGGACAGGGGCCGTCTATGGCTACACCTTC
TRBJ1-3,TRBV30,14,-,once,CAWSSGAGGNTIYF,TGTGCCTGGAGTTCTGGGGCGGGGGGAAACACCATATATTTT
TRBJ2-1,TRBV5-1,15,-,-,CASSLAWQDMDEQFF,TGCGCCAGCAGCTTGGCCTGGCAGGACATGGATGAGCAGTTCTTC
TRBJ2-3,TRBV9,16,TRBD2,-,CASGSGTSGSTDTQYF,TGTGCCAGCGGATCCGGGACTAGCGGCTCCACAGATACGCAGTATTTT
TRBJ1-6,TRBV28,14,-,-,CASGQFPYNSPLHF,TGTGCCAGCGGTCAGTTCCCCTATAATTCACCCCTCCACTTT